This is a list of T cell receptor beta chains from one sample in a study of graft-versus-host responses after intestinal transplantation. Measured with immunoSEQ multiplex PCR; TCRdb has only the in-frame clones, and not every one. Of 30,000 to 50,000 clones detected, 90% to 95% appear once; the ten largest clones hold 0.22%. The antigens these receptors bind are not known. The specimen was unstimulated CD8+ T cells sorted from spleen or lymph node cells, collected before transplant. These receptors all come from a human donor who was the organ donor for an intestinal transplant. Both conserved end residues are part of each CDR3. A D gene is named only where the DNA matches it firmly. Part of the rows lack a size; the others show once, few, many or a class for expanded clones.

v_call,d_call,j_call,clone_size,cdr3_nt,cdr3_aa
TRBV4-3,.,TRBJ2-1,.,TGCGCCAGCAGCCAAGATGCAGGCGAGCAGTTCTTC,CASSQDAGEQFF
TRBV2,.,TRBJ1-1,.,TGTGCCAGCAGTGAAGAGCCAGGGGACACTGAAGCTTTCTTT,CASSEEPGDTEAFF
TRBV18,.,TRBJ1-1,.,TGTGCCAGCTCACCAGGGGAGAACACTGAAGCTTTCTTT,CASSPGENTEAFF
TRBV2,.,TRBJ1-2,.,TGTGCCAGCAGTGAAGTTGGGTTAGAATATGGCTACACCTTC,CASSEVGLEYGYTF
TRBV5-6,.,TRBJ1-6,.,TGTGCCAGCAGGCAATTCTACAGGTCTGCAAATTCACCCCTCCACTTT,CASRQFYRSANSPLHF
TRBV4-1,.,TRBJ1-1,.,TGCGCCAGCAGCCAAGAAGGATTGTCAGGGTATCCGAACACTGAAGCTTTCTTT,CASSQEGLSGYPNTEAFF
TRBV2,TRBD2,TRBJ2-7,.,TGTGCCATTCGGGGGGGACCGGACGAGCAGTACTTC,CAIRGGPDEQYF
TRBV4-1,.,TRBJ2-3,.,TGCGCCAGCAGCCAGGCTCCGGGTTACACAGATACGCAGTATTTT,CASSQAPGYTDTQYF
TRBV30,.,TRBJ1-6,.,TGTGCCTGGACCTCAACTACAGGAATTAATTCACCCCTCCACTTT,CAWTSTTGINSPLHF
TRBV6-6,.,TRBJ1-2,.,TGTGCCAGCAGCCCAGGGTGGCGGGGTGGTGACTATGGCTACACCTTC,CASSPGWRGGDYGYTF
TRBV6-5,.,TRBJ1-2,.,TGTGCCAGCATTGGTGGCTACACCTTC,CASIGGYTF
TRBV4-3,TRBD2,TRBJ2-1,once,TGCGCCAGCAGCCCAGACAGCGGGAGCTCCTACAATGAGCAGTTCTTC,CASSPDSGSSYNEQFF
TRBV5-1,.,TRBJ2-7,.,TGCGCCAGCAGCTTGAGCGGGTACGAGCAGTACTTC,CASSLSGYEQYF
TRBV7-2,TRBD2,TRBJ2-3,.,TGTGCCAGCAACTTACCCGCTAGCGGGGGGGCTAGCACAGATACGCAGTATTTT,CASNLPASGGASTDTQYF
TRBV12-5,TRBD2,TRBJ2-7,.,TGTGCTAGTGGTTTTAGGCGACTAGCGGGGGGCCCCAGCTACGAGCAGTACTTC,CASGFRRLAGGPSYEQYF